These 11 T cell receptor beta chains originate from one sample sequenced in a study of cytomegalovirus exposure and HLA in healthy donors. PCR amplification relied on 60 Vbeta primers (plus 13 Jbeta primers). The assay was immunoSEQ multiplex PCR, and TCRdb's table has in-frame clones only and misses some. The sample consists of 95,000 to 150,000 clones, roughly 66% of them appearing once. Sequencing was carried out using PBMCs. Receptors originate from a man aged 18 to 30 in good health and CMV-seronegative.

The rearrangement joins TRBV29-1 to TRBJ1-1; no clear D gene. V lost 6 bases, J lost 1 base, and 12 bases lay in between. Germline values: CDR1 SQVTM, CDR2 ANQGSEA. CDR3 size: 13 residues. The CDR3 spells CSVLRRRNTEAFF. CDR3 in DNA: TGCAGCGTCCTAAGACGGAGGAACACTGAAGCTTTCTTT.

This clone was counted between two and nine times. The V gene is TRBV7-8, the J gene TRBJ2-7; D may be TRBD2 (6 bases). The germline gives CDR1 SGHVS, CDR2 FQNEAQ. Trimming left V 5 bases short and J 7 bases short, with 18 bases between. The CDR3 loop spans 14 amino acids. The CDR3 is CASSAGTAREEQYF. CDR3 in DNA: TGTGCCAGCAGCGCCGGGACTGCCCGTGAGGAGCAGTACTTC.

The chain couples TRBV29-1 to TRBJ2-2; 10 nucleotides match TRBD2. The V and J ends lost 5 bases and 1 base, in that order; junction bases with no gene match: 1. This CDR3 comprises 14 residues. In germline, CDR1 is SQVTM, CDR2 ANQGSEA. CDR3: CSVRTSGNTGELFF. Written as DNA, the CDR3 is TGCAGCGTTCGGACTAGCGGGAACACCGGGGAGCTGTTTTTT.

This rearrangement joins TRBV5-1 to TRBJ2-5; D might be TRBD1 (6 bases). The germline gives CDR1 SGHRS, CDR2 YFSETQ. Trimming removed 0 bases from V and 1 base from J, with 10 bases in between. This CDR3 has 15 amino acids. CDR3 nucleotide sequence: TGCGCCAGCAGCTTGGCGCGGACAGTCCAAGAGACCCAGTACTTC. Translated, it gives CASSLARTVQETQYF.

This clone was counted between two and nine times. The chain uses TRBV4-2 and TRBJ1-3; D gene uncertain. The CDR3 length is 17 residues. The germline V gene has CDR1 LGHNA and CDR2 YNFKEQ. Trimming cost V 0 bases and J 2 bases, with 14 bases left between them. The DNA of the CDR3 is TGTGCCAGCAGCCAAGATGGGTCGGGTGGTGCTGGAAACACCATATATTTT. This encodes CASSQDGSGGAGNTIYF.

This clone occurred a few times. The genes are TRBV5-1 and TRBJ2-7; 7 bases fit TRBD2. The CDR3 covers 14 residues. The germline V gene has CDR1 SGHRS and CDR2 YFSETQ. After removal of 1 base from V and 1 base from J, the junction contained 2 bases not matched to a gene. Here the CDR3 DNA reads TGCGCCAGCAGCTTGTCGGGGGGTTCCTACGAGCAGTACTTC. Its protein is CASSLSGGSYEQYF. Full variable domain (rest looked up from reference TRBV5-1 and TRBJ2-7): KAGVTQTPRYLIKTRGQQVTLSCSPISGHRSVSWYQQTPGQGLQFLFEYFSETQRNKGNFPGRFSGRQFSNSRSEMNVSTLELGDSALYLCASSLSGGSYEQYFGPGTRLTVT.

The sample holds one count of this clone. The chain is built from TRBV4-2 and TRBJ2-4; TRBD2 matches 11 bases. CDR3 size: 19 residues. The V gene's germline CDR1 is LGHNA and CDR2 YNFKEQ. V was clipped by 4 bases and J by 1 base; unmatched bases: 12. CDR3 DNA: TGTGCCAGCAGCCCGCGAGTAGCGGGAGGGACAGGGGCCAAAAACATTCAGTACTTC. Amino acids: CASSPRVAGGTGAKNIQYF.

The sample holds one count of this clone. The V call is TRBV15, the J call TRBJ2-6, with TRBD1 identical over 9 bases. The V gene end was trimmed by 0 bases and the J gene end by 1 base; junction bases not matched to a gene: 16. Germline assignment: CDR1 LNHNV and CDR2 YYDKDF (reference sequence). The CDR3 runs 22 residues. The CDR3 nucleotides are TGTGCCACCAGCAGAGACCTTAGATCGACAGGGGGTAGTAGGTCTGGGGCCAACGTCCTGACTTTC. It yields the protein CATSRDLRSTGGSRSGANVLTF.

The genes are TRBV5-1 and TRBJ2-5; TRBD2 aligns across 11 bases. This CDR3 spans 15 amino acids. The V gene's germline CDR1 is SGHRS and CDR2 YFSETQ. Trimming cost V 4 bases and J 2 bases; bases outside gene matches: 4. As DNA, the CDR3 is TGCGCCAGCAGCCGCGGGACTAGCGGACAAGAGACCCAGTACTTC. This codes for CASSRGTSGQETQYF.

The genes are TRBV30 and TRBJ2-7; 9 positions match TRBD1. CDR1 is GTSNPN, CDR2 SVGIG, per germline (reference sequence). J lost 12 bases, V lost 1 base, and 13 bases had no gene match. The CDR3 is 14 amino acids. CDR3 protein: CAWSGSPQGASAYF. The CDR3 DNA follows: TGTGCCTGGAGTGGCTCGCCACAGGGGGCTTCGGCGTACTTC. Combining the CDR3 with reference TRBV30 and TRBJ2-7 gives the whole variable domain SQTIHQWPATLVQPVGSPLSLECTVEGTSNPNLYWYRQAAGRGLQLLFYSVGIGQISSEVPQNLSASRPQDRQFILSSKKLLLSDSGFYLCAWSGSPQGASAYFGPGTRLTVT.

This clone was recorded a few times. The CDR3 nucleotides are TGTGCCAGCAGTGAATTAGCGGGAGCGGTTACAGATACGCAGTATTTT. Translation: CASSELAGAVTDTQYF. The rearrangement links TRBV6-1 to TRBJ2-3; 9 bases fit TRBD2. V lost 2 bases to trimming and J lost 3 bases; unmatched junction nucleotides: 6. This CDR3 has 16 amino acids. Germline CDR1 MNHNS, CDR2 SASEGT.